The 31 T cell receptor beta chains in this list originate from one sample, sequenced in a study of response to subunit inactivated influenza vaccine. TCRdb analysed the RT-PCR reads with MiXCR anew, one entry per CDR3 protein. The sample holds about 800,000 distinct CDR3 sequences, 21% seen once. Source: PBMCs from blood, taken 4 to 6 days after vaccination. Receptors originate from a man aged 50-59 years who received an inactivated influenza vaccine.

This clonotype was detected a few times. The chain links TRBV20-1 to TRBJ1-1; 10 bases align to TRBD1. Germline values: CDR1 DFQATT, CDR2 SNEGSKA (reference sequence). The CDR3 loop spans 16 amino acids. V lost 2 bases, J lost 2 bases, and 8 bases stayed unmatched. The chain's CDR3 is CSARPPDRGPNTEAFF. The CDR3 DNA is TGCAGTGCTAGACCACCCGACAGGGGGCCTAACACTGAAGCTTTCTTT.

This clonotype showed up just a few times. The chain uses TRBV7-9 and TRBJ1-4, with a possible D match to TRBD1 (6 bases). With 4 bases removed from V and 0 bases from J, the gap between germline ends came to 12 bases. This CDR3 comprises 16 residues. Germline V gene lookup returns CDR1 SEHNR and CDR2 FQNEAQ (reference sequence). CDR3 sequence (DNA): TGTGCCAGCAGCTCGAACAGGGCCTCAACTAATGAAAAACTGTTTTTT. Its translation: CASSSNRASTNEKLFF.

This clonotype has more than one count but fewer than ten. J is TRBJ2-7 and V is TRBV6-1; D could derive from TRBD1 or TRBD2 (5 bases each). The CDR3 loop spans 13 amino acids. Germline assignment: CDR1 MNHNS and CDR2 SASEGT. V was shortened by 7 bases and J by 8 bases, with 18 bases between the two germline ends. In DNA, the CDR3 is TGTGCCAGCAACGATGCGACGGGGCGTAAGCAGTACTTC. Its translation is CASNDATGRKQYF.

The V and J genes are TRBV5-1 and TRBJ2-3; 15 bases agree with TRBD2. Losses at the gene ends were 4 bases for V and 4 bases for J; bases not matched to a gene: 4. CDR1 is SGHRS, CDR2 YFSETQ, per germline. CDR3 length equals 16 residues. The CDR3 protein is CASSQRTSGGADTQYF. The CDR3 nucleotides read TGCGCCAGCAGCCAACGGACTAGCGGGGGGGCAGATACGCAGTATTTT. Drawing the rest from reference TRBV5-1 and TRBJ2-3, the complete variable domain is KAGVTQTPRYLIKTRGQQVTLSCSPISGHRSVSWYQQTPGQGLQFLFEYFSETQRNKGNFPGRFSGRQFSNSRSEMNVSTLELGDSALYLCASSQRTSGGADTQYFGPGTRLTVL.

Only a few counts were recorded for this clonotype. In DNA, the CDR3 is TGCAGTGCCCGAGAATACAACAGGGGGGGAGAGACCCAGTACTTC. Its translation: CSAREYNRGGETQYF. The chain couples TRBV20-1 to TRBJ2-5, with D maybe TRBD1 (8 bases). V lost 6 bases, J lost 4 bases, and 21 bases lay in between. CDR1 and CDR2 from the germline V gene are DFQATT and SNEGSKA (reference sequence). The CDR3 runs to 15 residues.

This chain joins TRBV3-1 and TRBJ2-7, with 10 bases lining up with TRBD1. The CDR3 is 15 residues long. Germline trimming cut 1 base from V and 5 bases from J; bases unmatched to any gene: 5. CDR1 and CDR2 (germline): LGHDT, YNNKEL (reference sequence). This CDR3 reads CASSQAGTGANEQYF. CDR3 nucleotide sequence: TGTGCCAGCAGCCAAGCCGGGACAGGGGCCAACGAGCAGTACTTC.

This clonotype showed up just a few times. The V gene is TRBV20-1, the J gene TRBJ2-1, with TRBD2 matching 7 bases. Trimming cost V 0 bases and J 2 bases; bases outside gene matches: 7. Germline V gene sequence: CDR1 DFQATT, CDR2 SNEGSKA (reference sequence). The CDR3 is 16 residues long. For the CDR3, the DNA is TGCAGTGCTAGAGACCCTAGCGGTCGGACCTACAATGAGCAGTTCTTC. Protein sequence: CSARDPSGRTYNEQFF.

This clonotype was observed a few times. The DNA for the CDR3 is TGCGCCAGCAGCTCAGGACTAGCGGGGGTGTTCTCCTACAATGAGCAGTTCTTC. It translates to CASSSGLAGVFSYNEQFF. This chain uses TRBV4-1 with TRBJ2-1, with 13 bases identical to TRBD2. Germline CDR1 MGHRA, CDR2 YSYEKL. V lost 5 bases to trimming and J lost 0 bases; unmatched junction nucleotides: 7. This CDR3 spans 18 amino acids.

This clonotype is a singleton in its sample. This chain joins TRBV7-8 and TRBJ2-1, with D perhaps TRBD2 (6 bases). Trimming removed 4 bases from V and 2 bases from J, with 15 bases in between. CDR1 and CDR2 from the germline V gene are SGHVS and FQNEAQ. This CDR3 comprises 16 residues. CDR3 bases: TGTGCCAGCAGCTCCCTTGGCGGGGCTACCTACAATGAGCAGTTCTTC. This gives the protein CASSSLGGATYNEQFF. The whole variable domain, filled in from reference TRBV7-8 and TRBJ2-1, reads GAGVSQSPRYKVAKRGQDVALRCDPISGHVSLFWYQQALGQGPEFLTYFQNEAQLDKSGLPSDRFFAERPEGSVSTLKIQRTQQEDSAVYLCASSSLGGATYNEQFFGPGTRLTVL.

The rearrangement links TRBV14 to TRBJ2-5, with D perhaps matching TRBD1 (5 bases). Looked up from germline, CDR1 is SGHDN and CDR2 is FVKESK. Trimming took off 4 bases at V and 2 bases at J, with 17 bases between the two ends. CDR3 size: 16 residues. CDR3 sequence reads: CASSPTRWTNQETQYF. As DNA, the CDR3 is TGTGCCAGCAGCCCAACTCGGTGGACAAATCAAGAGACCCAGTACTTC.

The chain employs TRBV20-1 and TRBJ2-3; 8 bases line up with TRBD2. The V gene end was trimmed by 5 bases and the J gene end by 5 bases; junction bases not matched to a gene: 15. The CDR3 runs to 16 residues. The germline gives CDR1 DFQATT, CDR2 SNEGSKA (reference sequence). The CDR3 spells CSALAGGTSWEDTQYF. The CDR3 nucleotides read TGCAGTGCTTTAGCTGGTGGGACTAGTTGGGAAGATACGCAGTATTTT.

The rearrangement uses TRBV25-1 and TRBJ2-1; D gene uncertain. Germline V CDR1 and CDR2: MGHDK, SYGVNS. V dropped 8 bases and J dropped 0 bases, with 11 bases sitting between them. The CDR3 spans 14 residues. The chain's CDR3 is CASSQTNSYNEQFF. DNA of the CDR3: TGTGCCAGCTCGCAGACAAACTCCTACAATGAGCAGTTCTTC.

In its sample, this clonotype was seen a few times. The chain recombines TRBV11-2 with TRBJ1-3; no reliable D call. V lost 5 bases and J lost 0, with 11 bases in between. Germline assignment: CDR1 SGHAT and CDR2 FQNNGV. CDR3 size: 15 residues. The CDR3 here is CASSQKRFSGNTIYF. CDR3 in DNA: TGTGCCAGCAGCCAAAAGCGTTTCTCTGGAAACACCATATATTTT.

The gene calls are TRBV12-3 or TRBV12-4 and TRBJ2-1; TRBD1 aligns across 9 bases. V lost 6 bases to trimming and J lost 9 bases; unmatched junction nucleotides: 9. The CDR3 covers 14 residues. The CDR3 is CASRRDRDYGEQFF. CDR3 DNA: TGTGCCAGCAGACGGGACAGGGATTACGGTGAGCAGTTCTTC.

This clonotype was picked up a small number of times. J is TRBJ2-3 and V is TRBV7-6; 8 bases are a match to TRBD1. This CDR3 spans 16 amino acids. CDR1 is SGHVS, CDR2 FNYEAQ, per germline. Unmatched junction bases numbered 7, after V lost 3 bases and J lost 2 bases. For the CDR3, the DNA is TGTGCCAGCAGCTTCGGGACAGGACTTTTCACAGATACGCAGTATTTT. Translation: CASSFGTGLFTDTQYF.

For the CDR3, the DNA is TGTGCCAGCAGCCAAGTCGGTGGGAGCACTGAAGCTTTCTTT. Its protein product is CASSQVGGSTEAFF. The gene calls are TRBV14 and TRBJ1-1; D is uncertain. Trimming cost V 1 base and J 4 bases, with 10 bases left between them. CDR3 size: 14 residues. Germline V CDR1 and CDR2: SGHDN, FVKESK. Complete variable domain (other parts from reference TRBV14 and TRBJ1-1): EAGVTQFPSHSVIEKGQTVTLRCDPISGHDNLYWYRRVMGKEIKFLLHFVKESKQDESGMPNNRFLAERTGGTYSTLKVQPAELEDSGVYFCASSQVGGSTEAFFGQGTRLTVV.

The table lists this clonotype with a count of one. The rearrangement joins TRBV28 to TRBJ2-4; D not resolved. Germline assignment: CDR1 MDHEN and CDR2 SYDVKM. The CDR3 contains 13 residues. The ends were cut back, 7 bases at V and 0 bases at J, with 7 bases in the middle. In DNA form, the CDR3 reads TGTGCCAGCACCCGGTCAGCCAAAAACATTCAGTACTTC. It encodes CASTRSAKNIQYF.

This clonotype was seen more than once but under ten times. The rearrangement links TRBV9 to TRBJ2-2; 11 bases match TRBD2. This CDR3 region has 15 residues. Trimming removed 3 bases from V and 5 bases from J; junction bases left unmatched: 3. The V gene's germline CDR1 is SGDLS and CDR2 YYNGEE. This chain's CDR3 is CASSAGLAVTGELFF. The CDR3 DNA sequence: TGTGCCAGCAGCGCGGGACTAGCGGTAACCGGGGAGCTGTTTTTT.

The rearrangement uses TRBV3-1 and TRBJ2-1; 10 nucleotides match TRBD2. Germline trimming cut 4 bases from V and 2 bases from J; bases unmatched to any gene: 5. Per germline, CDR1 LGHDT and CDR2 YNNKEL (reference sequence). The CDR3 is 16 residues long. The CDR3, as DNA: TGTGCCAGCAGCCCCGTAGCGGGAGGCGCCTACAATGAGCAGTTCTTC. Protein: CASSPVAGGAYNEQFF.

This clonotype has only a few counts. As DNA, the CDR3 is TGTGCCAGCAGGTCCGCTAACAGGGGGGGCAATCAGCCCCAGCATTTT. This gives the protein CASRSANRGGNQPQHF. The rearrangement joins TRBV6-2 or TRBV6-3 to TRBJ1-5; 8 nucleotides match TRBD1. This CDR3 is 16 amino acids long. J was trimmed by 2 bases and V by 6 bases; bases with no gene match: 9. From germline, CDR1 is MNHEY and CDR2 SVGEGT.

About this clonotype itself: The junction differs from germline at one of its ends, possibly a read error. The chain combines TRBV14 with TRBJ2-7; D is ambiguous. Germline CDR1 and CDR2: SGHDN and FVKESK. This CDR3 has 14 amino acids. Here the CDR3 reads CASSQLNLAYEQCF. CDR3 DNA: TGTGCCAGCAGCCAACTAAACTTAGCCTACGAGCAGTGCTTC.

This chain joins TRBV9 and TRBJ2-7; 8 bases are a match to TRBD2. This CDR3 comprises 15 residues. V was clipped by 0 bases and J by 5 bases; unmatched bases: 7. CDR1 is SGDLS, CDR2 YYNGEE, per germline. The CDR3 loop is CASSVEGGRYNEQYF. The CDR3 nucleotides are TGTGCCAGCAGCGTAGAGGGCGGGAGGTACAACGAGCAGTACTTC.

The chain is built from TRBV7-9 and TRBJ2-1, with 7 bases matching TRBD1. Losses at the gene ends were 7 bases for V and 0 bases for J; bases not matched to a gene: 6. There are 15 residues in the CDR3. Germline CDR1 is SEHNR and CDR2 is FQNEAQ (reference sequence). The CDR3 sequence is CASTITGASYNEQFF. In DNA, the CDR3 is TGTGCCAGCACCATAACAGGGGCCTCCTACAATGAGCAGTTCTTC.

The CDR3 reads CASSLWGGVDEQYF. CDR3 bases: TGTGCCAGCAGTTTATGGGGGGGCGTCGACGAGCAGTACTTC. The V gene is TRBV12-3 or TRBV12-4, the J gene TRBJ2-7; a possible D gene is TRBD2 (7 bases). CDR3 length: 14 amino acids. Trimming pared 2 bases from V and 5 bases from J, leaving 13 bases between.

This sequence joins TRBV20-1 and TRBJ2-3; D gene uncertain. Germline assignment: CDR1 DFQATT and CDR2 SNEGSKA (reference sequence). Trimming stripped 4 bases from V and 4 bases from J, with 18 bases between. This CDR3 spans 15 amino acids. CDR3 in DNA: TGCAGTGCTACATCACGAACCGACAATTCAGATACGCAGTATTTT. Translated, it gives CSATSRTDNSDTQYF.

This chain connects TRBV20-1 to TRBJ1-6; no clear D gene. The CDR3 length is 14 residues. Per germline, CDR1 DFQATT and CDR2 SNEGSKA (reference sequence). V dropped 3 bases and J dropped 7 bases, with 13 bases sitting between them. The CDR3 loop reads CSASQQSANSPLHF. CDR3 bases: TGCAGTGCTAGTCAGCAGTCTGCAAATTCACCCCTCCACTTT.

Only a few counts were recorded for this clonotype. The chain has TRBV5-1 and TRBJ2-2; D ambiguous. The ends were cut back, 1 base at V and 4 bases at J, with 11 bases in the middle. The V gene's germline CDR1 is SGHRS and CDR2 YFSETQ. This CDR3 has 15 amino acids. In DNA, the CDR3 is TGCGCCAGCAGCTTGTCTAACAGATTCACCGGGGAGCTGTTTTTT. Its translation: CASSLSNRFTGELFF. The full variable domain, in which reference TRBV5-1 and TRBJ2-2 provide the parts outside the CDR3, is KAGVTQTPRYLIKTRGQQVTLSCSPISGHRSVSWYQQTPGQGLQFLFEYFSETQRNKGNFPGRFSGRQFSNSRSEMNVSTLELGDSALYLCASSLSNRFTGELFFGEGSRLTVL.

This clonotype was observed a few times. V is TRBV4-1 and J is TRBJ1-3; 7 nucleotides match TRBD1. J gave up 4 bases and V 2 bases, and 8 bases lay outside the gene matches. From germline, CDR1 is MGHRA and CDR2 YSYEKL. The CDR3 consists of 16 residues. In DNA form, the CDR3 reads TGCGCCAGCAGCCAATCAAACCCGGGACAGGGAAACACCATATATTTT. Translated: CASSQSNPGQGNTIYF.

J is TRBJ2-7 and V is TRBV20-1; 7 bases are shared with TRBD2. V lost 5 bases, J lost 6 bases, and 10 bases stayed unmatched. Per the germline V gene, CDR1 is DFQATT and CDR2 is SNEGSKA (reference sequence). This CDR3 is built from 13 residues. The CDR3 region is CSARSGASLEQYF. Written as DNA, the CDR3 is TGCAGTGCTCGGAGCGGGGCCTCCCTCGAGCAGTACTTC.

This clonotype was counted only a few times. The J gene is TRBJ1-3, the V gene TRBV20-1; no reliable D call. Trimming took 2 bases from V and 0 from J, leaving 8 bases between them. Per the germline V gene, CDR1 is DFQATT and CDR2 is SNEGSKA (reference sequence). CDR3 length equals 14 residues. CDR3 sequence (DNA): TGCAGTGCTAGAAAGGAGGTCTCTGGAAACACCATATATTTT. Translating it yields CSARKEVSGNTIYF.

This clonotype was seen a few times. This chain links TRBV7-2 with TRBJ2-1, with a tentative D call TRBD2 (6 bases). V was clipped by 5 bases and J by 6 bases, with 11 bases between them. The length of the CDR3 is 13 residues. The germline V gene has CDR1 SGHTA and CDR2 FQGNSA. CDR3: CASSVTSFNEQFF. DNA for the CDR3: TGTGCCAGCAGCGTCACTAGCTTCAATGAGCAGTTCTTC.